A single sample gave rise to the 13 T cell receptor beta chains below, sequenced in a study of immune evolution from preneoplasia to lung adenocarcinoma. Here immunoSEQ multiplex PCR was the method, and the copy in TCRdb shows in-frame clones only, minus some. The table records roughly 11,000 clones, roughly 84% of them present only once. Sequenced material: FFPE minimally invasive lung adenocarcinoma tissue. The receptors were gathered from a person aged 65-85 years with lung adenocarcinoma.

This clone came up once. The J gene is TRBJ2-5, the V gene TRBV7-3; the D gene is possibly TRBD2 (6 bases). The end of the DNA fits TRBJ2-7 better, so the J call may be wrong. Germline values: CDR1 SGHTA, CDR2 FQGTGA. The CDR3 covers 14 residues. The CDR3: CASSSGLIPYEQYF. The DNA of the CDR3 is TGTGCCAGCAGCTCGGGACTCATACCCTACGAGCAGTACTTC.

The genes are TRBV5-6 and TRBJ1-6; D not resolved. CDR3 size: 14 residues. Trimming stripped 0 bases from V and 9 bases from J, with 10 bases between. From germline, CDR1 is SGHDT and CDR2 YYEEEE. Here the CDR3 reads CASSLADRGSPLHF. The CDR3 nucleotides read TGTGCCAGCAGCTTGGCTGACCGGGGTTCACCCCTCCACTTT.

This chain joins TRBV28 and TRBJ1-5; 7 nucleotides agree with TRBD1. Germline CDR1 MDHEN, CDR2 SYDVKM. Trimming took 6 bases from V and 2 from J; bases not matched to a gene: 13. CDR3 length: 17 amino acids. The CDR3 nucleotides read TGTGCCAGCAGAGCCCCTACAGGGGAGTGGGGCAATCAGCCCCAGCATTTT. This encodes CASRAPTGEWGNQPQHF.

The chain couples TRBV11-2 to TRBJ1-6; 8 nucleotides line up with TRBD1. This CDR3 comprises 16 residues. Looked up from germline, CDR1 is SGHAT and CDR2 is FQNNGV. J gave up 6 bases and V 5 bases, and 9 bases lay outside the gene matches. CDR3 amino acids: CASSPVKDRVNSPLHF. The CDR3 DNA follows: TGTGCCAGCAGCCCCGTGAAGGACAGGGTTAATTCACCCCTCCACTTT.

The chain is built from TRBV10-1 and TRBJ2-5; D gene uncertain. Germline loops: CDR1 WNHNN, CDR2 SYGVQD (reference sequence). V was pared by 2 bases and J by 1 base, with 11 bases between. This CDR3 region has 15 residues. CDR3 loop: CASSEDGSAQETQYF. As DNA, the CDR3 is TGCGCCAGCAGTGAGGATGGTTCAGCCCAAGAGACCCAGTACTTC.

V usage is TRBV6-1 and J usage is TRBJ1-2, with 8 bases lining up with TRBD1. The CDR3 length is 13 residues. In germline, CDR1 is MNHNS, CDR2 SASEGT. V lost 5 bases to trimming and J lost 8 bases; unmatched junction nucleotides: 7. The CDR3 coding sequence is TGTGCCAGCAGTCCTGACAGGGGCCGGGGCTACACCTTC. Translated, it gives CASSPDRGRGYTF.

This clone was seen a handful of times. The chain has TRBV7-3 and TRBJ2-7; weak D call: TRBD2 (7 bases). Per germline, CDR1 SGHTA and CDR2 FQGTGA. The V gene lost 1 base and the J gene lost 6 bases, with 10 bases spanning the gap. This CDR3 has 13 amino acids. The CDR3 DNA sequence: TGTGCCAGCAGCTTAAGGGGGGGCCGCGAGCAGTACTTC. Residues: CASSLRGGREQYF.

This chain connects TRBV2 to TRBJ1-1; no clear D. This CDR3 region has 11 residues. Per the germline V gene, CDR1 is SNHLY and CDR2 is FYNNEI. Trimming left V 9 bases short and J 6 bases short, with 11 bases between. In nucleotides, the CDR3 is TGTGCCAGAGACGGGGTAGCTGAAGCTTTCTTT. It codes for CARDGVAEAFF.

The chain links TRBV9 to TRBJ2-5; the match to TRBD1 covers 9 bases. The germline V gene has CDR1 SGDLS and CDR2 YYNGEE. CDR3 size: 16 residues. V lost 0 bases and J lost 0; bases outside the gene matches: 3. The CDR3 loop is CASSVGDRGYQETQYF. The CDR3 coding sequence is TGTGCCAGCAGCGTAGGCGACAGGGGGTACCAAGAGACCCAGTACTTC.

The rearrangement links TRBV19 to TRBJ1-1; D may be TRBD1 (5 bases). Germline assignment: CDR1 LNHDA and CDR2 SQIVND (reference sequence). The CDR3 is 14 residues long. Between the trimmed V and J ends, which lost 4 bases and 0 bases, there was a span of 9 bases. CDR3 nucleotide sequence: TGTGCCAGTAGTAAAGACAGCATGAACACTGAAGCTTTCTTT. Amino acids: CASSKDSMNTEAFF.

This chain uses TRBV4-2 with TRBJ2-2; no firm D call. V was shortened by 1 base and J by 2 bases, with 8 bases between the two germline ends. The CDR3 spans 15 residues. Germline loops: CDR1 LGHNA, CDR2 YNFKEQ. For the CDR3, the DNA is TGTGCCAGCAGCCAAGGGACGCCCAACACCGGGGAGCTGTTTTTT. This translates into CASSQGTPNTGELFF.

J is TRBJ2-7 and V is TRBV4-2; either TRBD1 or TRBD2 may supply D (5 bases each). Trimming removed 4 bases from V and 3 bases from J, with 13 bases in between. The CDR3 sequence is 14 residues long. Germline V gene sequence: CDR1 LGHNA, CDR2 YNFKEQ. This CDR3 reads CASSPAGTGYEQYF. The CDR3 bases are TGTGCCAGCAGCCCGGCCGGGACCGGCTACGAGCAGTACTTC.

Remarks on this clone: Germline is not matched at one junction end, which may reflect a read error. The rearrangement links TRBV2 to TRBJ2-4; 7 bases are a match to TRBD1. This CDR3 has 14 residues. The V gene's germline CDR1 is SNHLY and CDR2 FYNNEI. The CDR3 sequence is CASSEMAGGAGWSF. In nucleotides, the CDR3 is TGTGCCAGCAGTGAAATGGCAGGGGGAGCAGGTTGGTCCTTC.